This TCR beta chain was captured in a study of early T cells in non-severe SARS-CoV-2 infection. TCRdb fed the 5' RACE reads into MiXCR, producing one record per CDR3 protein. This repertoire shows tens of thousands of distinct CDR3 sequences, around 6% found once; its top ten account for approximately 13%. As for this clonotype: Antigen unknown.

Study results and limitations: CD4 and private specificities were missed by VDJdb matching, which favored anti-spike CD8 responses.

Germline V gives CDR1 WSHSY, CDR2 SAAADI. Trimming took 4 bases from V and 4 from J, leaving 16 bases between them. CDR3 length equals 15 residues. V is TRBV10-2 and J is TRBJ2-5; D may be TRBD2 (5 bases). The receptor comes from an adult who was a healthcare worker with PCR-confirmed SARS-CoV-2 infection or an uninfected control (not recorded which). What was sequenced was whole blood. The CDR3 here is CASSVASWSGETQYF. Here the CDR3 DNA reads TGCGCCAGCAGTGTCGCTAGCTGGTCGGGAGAGACCCAGTACTTC.